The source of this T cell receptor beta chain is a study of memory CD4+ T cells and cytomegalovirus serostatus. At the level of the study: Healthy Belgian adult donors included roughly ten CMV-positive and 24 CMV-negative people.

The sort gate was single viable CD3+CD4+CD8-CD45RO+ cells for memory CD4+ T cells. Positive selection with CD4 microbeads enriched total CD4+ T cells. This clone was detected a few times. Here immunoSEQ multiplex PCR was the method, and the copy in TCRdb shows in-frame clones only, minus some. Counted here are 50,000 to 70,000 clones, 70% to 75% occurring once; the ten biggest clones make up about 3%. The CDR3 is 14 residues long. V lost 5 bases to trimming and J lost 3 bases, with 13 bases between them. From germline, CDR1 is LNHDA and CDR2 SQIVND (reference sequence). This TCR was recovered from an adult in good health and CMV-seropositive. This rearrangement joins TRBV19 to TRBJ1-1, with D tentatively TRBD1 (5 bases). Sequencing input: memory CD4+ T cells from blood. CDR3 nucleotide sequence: TGTGCCAGTAGTGCCGACAGCCGAGACACTGAAGCTTTCTTT. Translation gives CASSADSRDTEAFF.